This T cell receptor (beta chain) originates from a study of T-cell reconstitution after alpha-beta-depleted transplantation in children. Study results and limitations: The origin of alpha-beta T cells about two months after transplant was reportedly several hundred expanded graft clones. Most T-cell counts and diversity one year after the transplant came from T cells that were newly produced.

This clonotype has a handful of counts. The antigen remains undetermined. Unique molecular identifiers tagged the TCRbeta library. TCRdb independently ran MiXCR on the PCR reads; one entry per CDR3 protein. The sample holds around 500,000 distinct CDR3 sequences, 23% seen once. The CDR3 runs 14 residues. V was pared by 2 bases and J by 5 bases, with 2 bases of the junction left unmatched. From germline, CDR1 is MNHEY and CDR2 SVGAGI. The sequence was collected from a boy under three years old who had a stem cell transplant for acute myeloid leukemia, so the T cells may come from the graft donor. Source: PBMCs, mostly from graft donor cells, taken 360 days after TCRalphabeta/CD19-depleted stem cell transplant. V is TRBV6-5 and J is TRBJ1-2, with 10 bases identical to TRBD1. The CDR3 is CASSYRTGGYGYTF. The CDR3 nucleotides are TGTGCCAGCAGTTACCGGACAGGGGGGTATGGCTACACCTTC.